This section outlines one TCR beta chain sequence together with its context. Its antigen is unknown. TCR beta sequencing covered blood CD8+ and CD4+ T cells. Fulfillment of recently defined diagnostic criteria for definite or probable disease was shown by the patients with Susac syndrome. TEMRA cells were FACS-enriched, unlike CD8+ and CD4+ T cells, which were negatively isolated. The sample comes from a study of CD8 T cells in Susac syndrome. Germline lookup yields CDR1 PRHDT and CDR2 FYEKMQ (reference sequence). The CDR3 loop spans 13 amino acids. Trimming shortened V by 5 bases and J by 0 bases, and 7 bases separated the two germline ends. Findings and limits, study-wide: It was in TEMRA cells and active patients that Susac CD8+ clonal expansion peaked.

Random hexamers primed reverse transcription of roughly 0.5 to 1 ug RNA. TCRdb reanalysed the immunoSEQ multiplex PCR reads using MiXCR and keeps one entry per CDR3 protein. The table shows roughly 110,000 distinct CDR3 sequences, with roughly 94% occurring only once. The sample consisted of CD8+ T cells from PBMCs. The sequence derives from a human donor with Susac syndrome. The V gene is TRBV13, the J gene TRBJ1-1, with D perhaps matching TRBD1 (5 bases). The CDR3, as DNA: TGTGCCAGCAGCGCAGGGATGAACACTGAAGCTTTCTTT. This gives the protein CASSAGMNTEAFF.